The T cell receptor (beta chain) under discussion was sequenced for a study of patients and donors after allogeneic stem cell transplantation (dated by TCRdb to the early 2020s). About this clonotype itself: The antigen it recognizes is unknown. Base quality data are lacking; no much larger clone is found one base away.

Per the germline V gene (reference sequence), DFQATT is the CDR1 and SNEGSKA is the CDR2. From cysteine to phenylalanine, the CDR3 is 13 amino acids long. Only the CDR3 part of the read is kept: 39 bases, read in frame from the first base. Trimming costs V 3 bases and J 6 bases, and their ends lie 15 bases apart. Libraries were built with RT-PCR. This sample was sequenced with a NextSeq 550. The raw public reads went through TCRdb reprocessing: fastp at Q25, MiXCR clone calling, in-frame beta chains kept. Each CDR3 protein gets just one entry, which takes the most common genes and DNA from the rows behind it. For this sample the table gives roughly 250,000 distinct CDR3 sequences, of which roughly an eighth were detected only once. Approximately 10% of the sample goes to the ten largest clones.

Sample: blood, either unsorted or a sorted T cell fraction (not recorded which). This TCR derives from a human donor who was either an allogeneic HSCT recipient or a stem cell or donor lymphocyte infusion donor (not recorded which). It is not recorded whose cells these are; they may come from a transplant donor. The chain employs TRBV20-1 and TRBJ2-7, with the D segment identity uncertain. The bases read TGCAGTGCTAGTCTCGGCGGCTCCCCCGAGCAGTACTTC. Its translation reads: CSASLGGSPEQYF.